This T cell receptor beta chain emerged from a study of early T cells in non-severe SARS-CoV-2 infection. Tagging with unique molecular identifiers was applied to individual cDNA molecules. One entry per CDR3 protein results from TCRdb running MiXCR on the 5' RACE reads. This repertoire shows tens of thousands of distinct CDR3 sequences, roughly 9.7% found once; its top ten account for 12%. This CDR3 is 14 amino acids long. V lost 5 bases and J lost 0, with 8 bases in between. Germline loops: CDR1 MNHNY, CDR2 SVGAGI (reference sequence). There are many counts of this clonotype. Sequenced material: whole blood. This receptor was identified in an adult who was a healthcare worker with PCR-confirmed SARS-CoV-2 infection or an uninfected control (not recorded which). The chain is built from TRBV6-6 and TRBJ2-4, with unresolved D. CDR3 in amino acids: CASSTPQAKNIQYF. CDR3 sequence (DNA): TGTGCCAGCAGTACGCCACAAGCCAAAAACATTCAGTACTTC.